This T cell receptor beta chain derives from a study of T cells after posttransplantation cyclophosphamide. Study-wide points: Later post-transplant blood repertoires were often dominated by donor CD8+ memory clones. After PTCy, TRB diversity resembled that of CNI/methotrexate controls. Tissue-infiltrating T cells from skin or gut overlapped little with blood T cells.

Comment on this clone: The antigen remains undetermined.

Germline V CDR1 and CDR2: KGHSH, LQKENI. The CDR3 is 15 amino acids. Trimming pared 2 bases from V and 1 base from J, leaving 8 bases between. Peripheral blood was collected from the related graft donor on the marrow donation day. The repertoire was sequenced with immunoSEQ multiplex PCR; TCRdb's copy has only in-frame clones and lacks some. The sample has 20,000 to 25,000 clones, none seen only once. Sequencing was done on a sample of PBMCs. This receptor was identified in a woman aged 55-69 years in good health, CMV-negative, and a related stem cell transplant donor. The chain is built from TRBV18 and TRBJ2-2; no clear D gene. This CDR3 reads CASSPSSGNTGELFF. In DNA form, the CDR3 reads TGTGCCAGCTCACCATCCTCCGGGAACACCGGGGAGCTGTTTTTT.